The clone carrying this T cell receptor (beta chain) was detected only once. What it binds is unknown. Generated by immunoSEQ multiplex PCR, the TCRdb table keeps only in-frame clones and is missing some. The data hold about 56,000 clones, with just over 95% observed a single time. This sample was taken from a study of siplizumab effects on memory and regulatory T cells. Trimming took 8 bases from V and 7 from J; bases not matched to a gene: 17. The CDR3 extends over 17 amino acids. Germline V CDR1 and CDR2: LNHNV, YYDKDF (reference sequence). Findings and caveats of the study: Fewer alloreactive sequences mapped to unstimulated CD4+ memory cells under siplizumab.

Material for sequencing was naive CD8+ T cells sorted from blood. This clonotype was sampled from a human donor in good health. The chain recombines TRBV15 with TRBJ2-2, with 9 bases that match TRBD2. CDR3 amino acids: CATQLALAGERIGELFF. CDR3 bases: TGTGCCACCCAACTTGCTTTAGCGGGAGAGCGAATCGGGGAGCTGTTTTTT.